The present TCR beta chain was sequenced within a study of CD8+ T cells in alopecia areata. The sample's treatment: oral pan-JAK inhibitor, 5-10 mg twice daily. Using a FACSAria, the CD4+ and CD8+ T cells were sorted from the PBMCs. Trimming took 3 bases from V and 5 from J; bases not matched to a gene: 8. Germline V gene sequence: CDR1 GTSNPN, CDR2 SVGIG (reference sequence). The CDR3 has 17 residues. cDNA reverse transcribed from extracted RNA served as the sequencing template. Clones were sequenced by immunoSEQ multiplex PCR, and TCRdb holds only the in-frame ones, with some missing. The sample carries 150,000 to 200,000 clones, 60% to 70% recorded once. In this sample, this clone turned up a few times. What it binds is unknown. Whole-study results and caveats: There were many expanded lesional clones persisting in scalp and blood during tofacitinib. For patients receiving tofacitinib, scalp clonality and expanded CD8+ clones among the top 100 significantly decreased.

The chain couples TRBV30 to TRBJ2-2; 14 nucleotides align to TRBD2. Sample: CD4+ T cells sorted from blood, taken at week 4, from a patient treated with tofacitinib. This clonotype was obtained from a human donor with alopecia areata. The CDR3, as DNA: TGTGCCTGGAGCGCTAGAGGACTAGCGGGGGGTACCGGGGAGCTGTTTTTT. Protein: CAWSARGLAGGTGELFF.